This TCR beta chain stems from a study of blood T cell repertoires in COVID-19. Overall study: Researchers got acute and convalescent COVID-19 samples from the United States, Italy and Spain. PBMCs, B-cell-depleted T cells, or T cells were the source of the cDNA or gDNA that made up the material.

The authors' processing: Amplified reference gene primers provided the basis for estimating nucleated cell counts. Only in-frame clones appear in the TCRdb table, and some are missing; sequencing was by immunoSEQ multiplex PCR. V and J calls and clone size come straight from that table; D and trimming were deduced from the DNA. The sample comprises roughly 91,000 clones, over 80% of which are singletons, and 1.5% to 2.5% rests with the top ten. Germline CDR1 reads LNHDA; CDR2 reads SQIVND (reference sequence). The ends were cut back, 6 bases at V and 5 bases at J, with 13 bases in the middle. The CDR3 contains 13 residues.

This clonotype was sampled from a man in his 70s with active or convalescent COVID-19. Material: peripheral blood. This chain joins TRBV19 and TRBJ1-2; TRBD1 might be the D (6 bases). The CDR3 spells CASRVGTSYGYTF. As DNA, the CDR3 is TGTGCCAGTAGGGTTGGGACATCTTATGGCTACACCTTC.